This T cell receptor (beta chain) comes out of a study of blood T cell repertoires in COVID-19. Study-level information: Specimens from acute and convalescent COVID-19 originated in the United States, Italy and Spain. PBMCs, B-cell-depleted T cells, or T cells were the source of the cDNA or gDNA that made up the material.

The CDR3 loop spans 13 amino acids. V gave up 2 bases and J gave up 9 bases, with 14 bases separating them. Looked up from germline, CDR1 is MNHEY and CDR2 is SVGEGT. Original methodology: How many nucleated cells were present was estimated from reference gene primer amplification. Assay: immunoSEQ multiplex PCR; the TCRdb copy retains only in-frame clones and omits some. Clonal size and the V and J genes are those of that table, whereas D and trimming came from the DNA. Seen here are over 200,000 clones, roughly 88% observed once, and the top ten hold 0.65% to 0.95%. The sequencing input was peripheral blood. The chain has TRBV6-2 or TRBV6-3 and TRBJ2-7, with a tentative D call TRBD1 (5 bases). The sequence derives from a woman aged 25-40 years with acute or convalescent COVID-19. The CDR3 DNA reads as TGTGCCAGCAGTTACACCCATCGGACAAGGCAGTACTTC. This gives the protein CASSYTHRTRQYF.